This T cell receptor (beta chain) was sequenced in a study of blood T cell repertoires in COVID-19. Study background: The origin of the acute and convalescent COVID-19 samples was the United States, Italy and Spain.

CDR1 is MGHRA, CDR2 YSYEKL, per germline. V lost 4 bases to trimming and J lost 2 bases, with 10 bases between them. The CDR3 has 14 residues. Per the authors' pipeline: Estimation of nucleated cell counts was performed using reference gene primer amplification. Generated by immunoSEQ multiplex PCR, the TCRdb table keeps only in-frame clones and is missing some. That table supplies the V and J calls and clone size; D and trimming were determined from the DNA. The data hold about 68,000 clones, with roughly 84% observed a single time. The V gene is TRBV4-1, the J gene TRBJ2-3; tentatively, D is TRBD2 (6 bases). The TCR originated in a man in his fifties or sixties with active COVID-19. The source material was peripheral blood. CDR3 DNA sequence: TGCGCCAGCAGCCCGGGACTCTCCACAGATACGCAGTATTTT. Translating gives CASSPGLSTDTQYF.